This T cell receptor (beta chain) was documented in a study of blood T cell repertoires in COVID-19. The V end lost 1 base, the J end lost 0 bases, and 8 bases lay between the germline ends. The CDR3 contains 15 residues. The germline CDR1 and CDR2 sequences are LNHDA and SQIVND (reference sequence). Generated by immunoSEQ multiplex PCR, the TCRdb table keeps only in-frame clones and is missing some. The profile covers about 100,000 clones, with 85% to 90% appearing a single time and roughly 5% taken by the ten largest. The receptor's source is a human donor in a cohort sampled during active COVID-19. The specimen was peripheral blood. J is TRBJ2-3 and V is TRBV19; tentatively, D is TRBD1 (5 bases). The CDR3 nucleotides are TGTGCCAGTAGTATAGTCCAGGGAAGCACAGATACGCAGTATTTT. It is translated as CASSIVQGSTDTQYF.